Below, 10 T cell receptor beta chains from the same sample are listed, as sequenced in a study of B cell selection in AIRE deficiency. Sorting defined conventional CD4 T cells as CD4+CD127+. Generated by immunoSEQ multiplex PCR, the TCRdb table keeps only in-frame clones and is missing some. This repertoire shows roughly 24,000 clones, roughly 96% found once; its top ten account for roughly 0.18%. Material: CD4+CD127+ conventional T cells sorted from PBMCs. All receptors come from a human donor in good health.

J is TRBJ2-7 and V is TRBV6-4; D may be TRBD1 (5 bases). The germline gives CDR1 MRHNA, CDR2 SNTAGT. The CDR3 contains 12 residues. Trimming stripped 2 bases from V and 4 bases from J, with 6 bases between. CDR3 coding DNA: TGTGCCAGCAGTGACAGGGGTTACGAGCAGTACTTC. This encodes CASSDRGYEQYF.

The rearrangement uses TRBV7-8 and TRBJ2-3; 9 bases map to TRBD2. The CDR3 has 16 amino acids. V lost 5 bases to trimming and J lost 4 bases; unmatched junction nucleotides: 10. In germline, CDR1 is SGHVS, CDR2 FQNEAQ. CDR3 region: CASSPRASGVADTQYF. DNA for the CDR3: TGTGCCAGCAGCCCCCGGGCTAGCGGGGTTGCAGATACGCAGTATTTT.

The V gene is TRBV5-6, the J gene TRBJ1-4; 8 positions agree with TRBD1. Trimming took 4 bases from V and 7 from J; bases not matched to a gene: 9. CDR3 length: 15 amino acids. The germline V gene encodes CDR1 SGHDT and CDR2 YYEEEE. Written as DNA, the CDR3 is TGTGCCAGCAGCACGGGACAGGTCAGCGGTGAAAAACTGTTTTTT. Encoded protein: CASSTGQVSGEKLFF.

The V and J genes are TRBV11-2 and TRBJ1-6; 10 bases are shared with TRBD1. CDR1 SGHAT and CDR2 FQNNGV come from the germline V gene. Losses at the gene ends were 4 bases for V and 5 bases for J; bases not matched to a gene: 11. The CDR3 is 18 amino acids. CDR3 coding DNA: TGTGCCAGCAGCTCCCGGACAGGGGGAGATTGGAATAATTCACCCCTCCACTTT. Its translation is CASSSRTGGDWNNSPLHF.

V and J are TRBV12-5 and TRBJ2-1; TRBD2 matches at 7 bases. Germline CDR1 LGHNT, CDR2 FRNRAP. The V and J ends lost 5 bases and 12 bases, in that order; junction bases with no gene match: 4. CDR3 length: 11 residues. CDR3 bases: TGTGCTAGTGGTCCCCGACTAGCGCAGTTCTTC. Its translation is CASGPRLAQFF.

The gene calls are TRBV6-1 and TRBJ2-1; 7 bases line up with TRBD1. The CDR3 has 16 amino acids. The ends lost 4 bases at V and 8 bases at J; junction bases unmatched: 14. Germline CDR1 reads MNHNS; CDR2 reads SASEGT. In DNA form, the CDR3 reads TGTGCCAGCAGTGCCCCTGCGGCAGGGGGTCTCTATGAGCAGTTCTTC. It specifies CASSAPAAGGLYEQFF.

The chain combines TRBV5-1 with TRBJ2-5, with TRBD2 identical over 12 bases. Germline assignment: CDR1 SGHRS and CDR2 YFSETQ. Trimming at V came to 0 bases and at J to 5 bases, leaving 5 bases not matched to a gene. This CDR3 contains 16 residues. The CDR3 spells CASSLVLAGGTETQYF. The CDR3 DNA sequence: TGCGCCAGCAGCTTGGTACTAGCGGGGGGAACTGAGACCCAGTACTTC.

This chain joins TRBV5-1 and TRBJ2-7; a weak D match, TRBD1 (6 bases). The V end was cut by 4 bases, the J end by 2 bases, with 13 bases between. The CDR3 loop spans 14 amino acids. The germline gives CDR1 SGHRS, CDR2 YFSETQ. The CDR3 coding sequence is TGCGCCAGCAGCCCCAGGTGGGACACCTACGAGCAGTACTTC. Amino acid sequence: CASSPRWDTYEQYF.

The rearrangement links TRBV29-1 to TRBJ1-1; D possibly corresponds to TRBD1 (6 bases). V lost 3 bases, J lost 0 bases, and 17 bases lay in between. CDR1 and CDR2 from the germline V gene are SQVTM and ANQGSEA. CDR3 length: 16 residues. The CDR3 sequence is CSVEDPGGGMNTEAFF. For the CDR3, the DNA is TGCAGCGTTGAGGATCCTGGGGGGGGCATGAACACTGAAGCTTTCTTT.

The V call is TRBV27, the J call TRBJ1-4; no reliable D call. CDR1 MNHEY and CDR2 SMNVEV come from the germline V gene (reference sequence). The CDR3 contains 11 residues. V lost 6 bases and J 15 bases, leaving 14 bases between the germline ends. The CDR3 sequence is CASRTGRIMFF. CDR3 sequence (DNA): TGTGCCAGCAGAACCGGACGGATCATGTTTTTT.